What follows are 16 T cell receptor beta chains derived from one specimen sequenced in a study of naive and memory T cell subsets. Two oligonucleotides, mixed equimolar, formed the beta constant-region primer covering TRBC1 and TRBC2. Nested alpha and beta constant-region primers with the SP2 primer drove four PCR rounds on ligated cDNA. Each CDR3 protein is one row after TCRdb ran MiXCR on the UMI-ligation and nested PCR reads. The sample lists over 80,000 distinct CDR3 sequences, approximately 10% occurring once. General study results and limits: Especially in CD8 cells, naive repertoires contained a few larger clonotypes, possibly CD45RA-re-expressing memory cells.

No antigen has been assigned to these receptors. The sequenced sample was naive CD4+ T cells from blood. The source is a human donor in good health.

This clonotype was observed many times. The V and J genes are TRBV4-3 and TRBJ2-7, with 7 bases identical to TRBD1. This CDR3 comprises 15 residues. Unmatched junction bases numbered 5, after V lost 0 bases and J lost 3 bases. Germline V gene lookup returns CDR1 LGHNA and CDR2 YSLEER. CDR3 region: CASSQDTRGNYEQYF. CDR3 DNA sequence: TGCGCCAGCAGCCAAGATACCAGGGGGAACTACGAGCAGTACTTC.

This clonotype came up a few times. This CDR3 reads CASSAGGKNTEAFF. In nucleotides, the CDR3 is TGTGCCAGCAGCGCGGGGGGGAAGAACACTGAAGCTTTCTTT. The chain couples TRBV27 to TRBJ1-1; a possible D gene is TRBD1 (5 bases). The CDR3 loop spans 14 amino acids. Germline V gives CDR1 MNHEY, CDR2 SMNVEV (reference sequence). Between the trimmed V and J ends, which lost 6 bases and 1 base, there was a span of 12 bases.

This clonotype came up a few times. The chain employs TRBV11-3 and TRBJ2-7; D call uncertain. The germline CDR1 and CDR2 sequences are SGHNT and YENEEA. Trimming left V 4 bases short and J 5 bases short, with 24 bases between. The CDR3 sequence is 17 residues long. The chain's CDR3 is CASSSRRSMGSLDEQYF. The CDR3 region has the DNA TGTGCCAGCAGCTCAAGACGGTCTATGGGATCTCTCGACGAGCAGTACTTC.

This clonotype was detected ten times or more. The J gene is TRBJ2-6, the V gene TRBV7-9; tentatively, D is TRBD1 (5 bases). CDR1 and CDR2 (germline): SEHNR, FQNEAQ (reference sequence). The CDR3 has 17 amino acids. Deletions cut 8 bases from V and 3 bases from J, with 20 bases between. The CDR3: CASPVRHGALGANVLTF. CDR3 DNA sequence: TGTGCCAGCCCCGTTCGACATGGGGCCCTTGGGGCCAACGTCCTGACTTTC.

V usage is TRBV29-1 and J usage is TRBJ1-4; 8 bases agree with TRBD1. This CDR3 contains 11 residues. Unmatched junction bases numbered 2, after V lost 6 bases and J lost 8 bases. Per the germline V gene, CDR1 is SQVTM and CDR2 is ANQGSEA. CDR3 region: CSVNRGEKLFF. DNA of the CDR3: TGCAGCGTCAACAGGGGGGAAAAACTGTTTTTT.

This clonotype occurred many times. The chain joins TRBV18 to TRBJ2-3; D call uncertain. The CDR3 runs to 15 residues. With 1 base removed from V and 4 bases from J, the gap between germline ends came to 12 bases. Germline assignment: CDR1 KGHSH and CDR2 LQKENI. The chain's CDR3 is CASSPRRGQPDTQYF. The CDR3 nucleotides are TGTGCCAGCTCACCACGACGCGGCCAGCCAGATACGCAGTATTTT.

The chain is built from TRBV7-7 and TRBJ2-7; 8 bases line up with TRBD1. CDR1 and CDR2 from the germline V gene are SSHAT and FNYEAQ (reference sequence). CDR3 length: 12 amino acids. V shed 8 bases, J shed 6 bases, and the junction held 6 bases outside the gene matches. CDR3 bases: TGTGCCAGCTCTCAGGGGGCGGGCGAGCAGTACTTC. Translation gives CASSQGAGEQYF.

The chain employs TRBV20-1 and TRBJ2-3; D unclear. Between the trimmed V and J ends, which lost 6 bases and 0 bases, there was a span of 10 bases. Germline loops: CDR1 DFQATT, CDR2 SNEGSKA (reference sequence). The CDR3 is made up of 13 amino acids. The CDR3 loop is CSARQSSTDTQYF. The CDR3 bases are TGCAGTGCCAGGCAGAGTAGCACAGATACGCAGTATTTT.

In its sample, this clonotype was seen many times. The chain joins TRBV5-1 to TRBJ2-1; the match to TRBD1 covers 8 bases. Germline values: CDR1 SGHRS, CDR2 YFSETQ. This CDR3 region has 15 residues. The junction had 6 bases not matched to a gene; V was cut back by 5 bases and J by 2 bases. The CDR3 DNA reads as TGCGCCAGCAGTTTCGGACAGGGACCCTACAATGAGCAGTTCTTC. Translating gives CASSFGQGPYNEQFF.

This clonotype was found many times. V and J are TRBV6-5 and TRBJ1-1, with 7 bases that match TRBD1. There are 15 residues in the CDR3. CDR1 and CDR2 from the germline V gene are MNHEY and SVGAGI. J lost 1 base, V lost 0 bases, and 2 bases had no gene match. CDR3 loop: CASSYSRQGNTEAFF. As DNA, the CDR3 is TGTGCCAGCAGTTACTCGAGACAGGGGAACACTGAAGCTTTCTTT.

This clonotype was found many times. The rearrangement links TRBV20-1 to TRBJ2-5; D unresolved. CDR1 and CDR2 (germline): DFQATT, SNEGSKA (reference sequence). The CDR3 has 14 residues. Trimming pared 1 base from V and 0 bases from J, leaving 9 bases between. CDR3 sequence reads: CSARVMGNQETQYF. For the CDR3, the DNA is TGCAGTGCTAGAGTCATGGGCAACCAAGAGACCCAGTACTTC.

The chain couples TRBV11-3 to TRBJ2-1, with D perhaps matching TRBD2 (6 bases). Germline CDR1 reads SGHNT; CDR2 reads YENEEA. This CDR3 has 15 amino acids. V gave up 5 bases and J gave up 5 bases, with 16 bases separating them. The CDR3 DNA follows: TGTGCCAGCAGCCGGACTACTGGGAGAGACAATGAGCAGTTCTTC. Translated: CASSRTTGRDNEQFF.

The chain combines TRBV3-1 with TRBJ2-3; D call uncertain. The CDR3 is 14 residues long. Germline assignment: CDR1 LGHDT and CDR2 YNNKEL (reference sequence). V lost 0 bases, J lost 2 bases, and 6 bases lay in between. CDR3 nucleotide sequence: TGTGCCAGCAGCCAAGATAGGATCACAGATACGCAGTATTTT. Protein: CASSQDRITDTQYF.

This clonotype came up a few times. The J gene is TRBJ2-1, the V gene TRBV28, with 8 bases fitting TRBD1. Germline V lookup: CDR1 MDHEN, CDR2 SYDVKM. V shed 3 bases and J 2 bases; nucleotides not matched to a gene: 3. The length of the CDR3 is 15 residues. The chain's CDR3 is CASSFGTGAYNEQFF. CDR3 in DNA: TGTGCCAGCAGTTTTGGGACAGGAGCCTACAATGAGCAGTTCTTC.

This clonotype has a handful of counts. The V and J genes are TRBV2 and TRBJ2-4, with D uncertain. This CDR3 region has 16 residues. Trimming cost V 1 base and J 0 bases, with 10 bases left between them. The germline V gene has CDR1 SNHLY and CDR2 FYNNEI. CDR3 nucleotide sequence: TGTGCCAGCAGTGAAGAACGGAGACTAGCCAAAAACATTCAGTACTTC. It specifies CASSEERRLAKNIQYF.

This clonotype was picked up a small number of times. The rearrangement links TRBV3-1 to TRBJ2-3, with D perhaps matching TRBD1 (5 bases). This CDR3 is 15 amino acids long. V lost 7 bases and J lost 1, with 15 bases in between. Per the germline V gene, CDR1 is LGHDT and CDR2 is YNNKEL (reference sequence). The CDR3 nucleotides read TGTGCCAGCATCGGAAGGGGTCGTGGCACAGATACGCAGTATTTT. Translation: CASIGRGRGTDTQYF.